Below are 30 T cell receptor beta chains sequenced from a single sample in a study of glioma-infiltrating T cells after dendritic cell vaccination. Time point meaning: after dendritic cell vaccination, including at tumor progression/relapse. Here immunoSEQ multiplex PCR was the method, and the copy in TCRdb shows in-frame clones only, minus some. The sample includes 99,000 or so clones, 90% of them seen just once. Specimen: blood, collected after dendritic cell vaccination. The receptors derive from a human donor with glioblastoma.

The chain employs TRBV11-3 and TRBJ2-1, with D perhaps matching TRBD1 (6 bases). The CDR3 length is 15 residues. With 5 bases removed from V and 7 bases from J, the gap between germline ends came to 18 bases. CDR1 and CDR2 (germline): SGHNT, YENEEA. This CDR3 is CASSRGQPFGNEQFF. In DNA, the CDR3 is TGTGCCAGCAGCCGGGGACAACCCTTCGGGAATGAGCAGTTCTTC.

CDR3 nucleotides: TGCGCCAGCAGCCAGAGCGGACAGGGGGCCTACGAGCAGTACTTC. Residues: CASSQSGQGAYEQYF. The chain couples TRBV4-1 to TRBJ2-5, with TRBD1 identical over 10 bases. The DNA end favors TRBJ2-7, so the J call may be wrong. The CDR3 consists of 15 residues. The germline V gene encodes CDR1 MGHRA and CDR2 YSYEKL.

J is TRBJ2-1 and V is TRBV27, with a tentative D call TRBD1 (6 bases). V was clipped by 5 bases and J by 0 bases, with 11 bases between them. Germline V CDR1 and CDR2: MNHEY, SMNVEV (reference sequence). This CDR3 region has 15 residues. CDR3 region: CASSPTGSSYNEQFF. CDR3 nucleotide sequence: TGTGCCAGCAGTCCCACAGGGAGCTCCTACAATGAGCAGTTCTTC.

CDR3 loop: CASSTGTIQETQYF. Written as DNA, the CDR3 is TGTGCCAGCAGCACCGGGACTATTCAAGAGACCCAGTACTTC. The chain links TRBV5-6 to TRBJ2-5, with 7 bases matching TRBD2. CDR1 and CDR2 (germline): SGHDT, YYEEEE. This CDR3 has 14 residues. V lost 4 bases to trimming and J lost 2 bases; unmatched junction nucleotides: 5.

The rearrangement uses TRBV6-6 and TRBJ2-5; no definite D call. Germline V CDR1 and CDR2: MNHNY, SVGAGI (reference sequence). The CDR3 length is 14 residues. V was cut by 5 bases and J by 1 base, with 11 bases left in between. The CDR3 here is CASSPPLTQETQYF. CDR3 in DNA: TGTGCCAGCAGTCCTCCACTAACCCAAGAGACCCAGTACTTC.

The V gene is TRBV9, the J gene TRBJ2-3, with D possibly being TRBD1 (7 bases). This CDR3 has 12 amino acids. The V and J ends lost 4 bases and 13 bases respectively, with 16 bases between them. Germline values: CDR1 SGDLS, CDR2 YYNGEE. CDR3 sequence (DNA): TGTGCCAGCAGCCCCTCCCAGGGGGGCAAGTATTTT. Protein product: CASSPSQGGKYF. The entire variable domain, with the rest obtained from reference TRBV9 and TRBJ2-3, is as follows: DSGVTQTPKHLITATGQRVTLRCSPRSGDLSVYWYQQSLDQGLQFLIQYYNGEERAKGNILERFSAQQFPDLHSELNLSSLELGDSALYFCASSPSQGGKYFGPGTRLTVL.

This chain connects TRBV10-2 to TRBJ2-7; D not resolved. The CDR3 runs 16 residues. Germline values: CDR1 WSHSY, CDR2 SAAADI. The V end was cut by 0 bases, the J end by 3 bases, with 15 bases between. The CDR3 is CASSESLGRNYYEQYF. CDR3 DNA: TGCGCCAGCAGTGAGTCCCTTGGTCGTAACTACTACGAGCAGTACTTC.

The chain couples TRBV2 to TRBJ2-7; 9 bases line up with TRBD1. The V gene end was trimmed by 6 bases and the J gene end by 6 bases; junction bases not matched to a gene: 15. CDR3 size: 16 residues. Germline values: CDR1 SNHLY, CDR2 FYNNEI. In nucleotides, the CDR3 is TGTGCCAGCAGAGCCGTTACAGGGGGCGGACCCGGCGAGCAGTACTTC. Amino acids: CASRAVTGGGPGEQYF.

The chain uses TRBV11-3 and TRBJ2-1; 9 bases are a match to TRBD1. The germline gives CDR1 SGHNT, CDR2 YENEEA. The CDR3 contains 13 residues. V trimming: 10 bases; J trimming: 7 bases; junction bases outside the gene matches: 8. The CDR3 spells CAILQGAGNEQFF. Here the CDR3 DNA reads TGTGCCATACTACAGGGGGCGGGAAATGAGCAGTTCTTC.

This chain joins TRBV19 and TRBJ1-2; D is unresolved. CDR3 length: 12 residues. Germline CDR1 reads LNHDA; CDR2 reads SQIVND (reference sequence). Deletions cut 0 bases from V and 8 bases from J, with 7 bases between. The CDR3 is CASSIEPRGYTF. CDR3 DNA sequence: TGTGCCAGTAGTATAGAGCCTAGGGGCTACACCTTC.

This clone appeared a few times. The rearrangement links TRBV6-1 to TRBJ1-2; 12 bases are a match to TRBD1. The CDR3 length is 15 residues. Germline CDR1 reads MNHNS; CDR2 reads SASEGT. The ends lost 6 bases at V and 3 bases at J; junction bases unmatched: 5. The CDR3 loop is CASSVRDRGHYGYTF. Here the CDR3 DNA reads TGTGCCAGCAGCGTACGGGACAGGGGGCACTATGGCTACACCTTC.

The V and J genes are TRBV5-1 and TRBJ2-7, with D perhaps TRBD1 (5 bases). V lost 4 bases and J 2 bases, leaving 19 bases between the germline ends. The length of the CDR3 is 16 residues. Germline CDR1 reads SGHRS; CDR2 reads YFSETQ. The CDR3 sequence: CASSHDSLGSAYEQYF. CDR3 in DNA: TGCGCCAGCAGCCACGACAGTCTGGGATCAGCCTACGAGCAGTACTTC. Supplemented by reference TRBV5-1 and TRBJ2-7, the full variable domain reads KAGVTQTPRYLIKTRGQQVTLSCSPISGHRSVSWYQQTPGQGLQFLFEYFSETQRNKGNFPGRFSGRQFSNSRSEMNVSTLELGDSALYLCASSHDSLGSAYEQYFGPGTRLTVT.

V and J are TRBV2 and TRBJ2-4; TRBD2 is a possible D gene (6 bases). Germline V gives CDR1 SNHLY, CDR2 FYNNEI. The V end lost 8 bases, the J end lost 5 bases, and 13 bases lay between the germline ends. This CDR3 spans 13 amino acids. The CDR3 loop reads CASAGSPQNIQYF. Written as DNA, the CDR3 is TGTGCCAGCGCGGGGTCCCCCCAAAACATTCAGTACTTC.

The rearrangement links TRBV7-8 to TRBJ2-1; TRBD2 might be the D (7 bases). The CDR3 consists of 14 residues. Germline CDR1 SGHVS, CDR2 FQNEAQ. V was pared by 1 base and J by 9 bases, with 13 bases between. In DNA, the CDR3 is TGTGCCAGCAGCTTAGTGGCGGGGGCGAGTGAGCAGTTCTTC. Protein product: CASSLVAGASEQFF.

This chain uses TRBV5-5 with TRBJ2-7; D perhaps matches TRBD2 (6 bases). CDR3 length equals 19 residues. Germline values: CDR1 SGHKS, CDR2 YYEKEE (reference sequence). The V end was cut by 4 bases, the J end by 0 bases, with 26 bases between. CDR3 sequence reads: CASSIRDSIGISHSYEQYF. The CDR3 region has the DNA TGTGCCAGCAGCATTCGGGACTCCATCGGTATAAGTCACTCCTACGAGCAGTACTTC.

The CDR3 coding sequence is TGCGCCAGCAGCGGGGGGGTCGCCAGGGACGGGACTGAAGCTTTCTTT. This translates into CASSGGVARDGTEAFF. The V call is TRBV5-1, the J call TRBJ1-1; D might be TRBD1 (5 bases). The CDR3 is 16 residues long. The germline V and J ends were trimmed by 4 bases and 5 bases, with 21 bases remaining between them. Germline CDR1 and CDR2: SGHRS and YFSETQ.

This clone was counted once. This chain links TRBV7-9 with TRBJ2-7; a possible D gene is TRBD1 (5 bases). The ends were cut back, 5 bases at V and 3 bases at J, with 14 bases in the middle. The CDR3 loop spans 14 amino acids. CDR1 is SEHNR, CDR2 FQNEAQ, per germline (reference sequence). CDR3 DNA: TGTGCCAGCAGCCCGCCGACAGAGATCTACGAGCAGTACTTC. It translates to CASSPPTEIYEQYF.

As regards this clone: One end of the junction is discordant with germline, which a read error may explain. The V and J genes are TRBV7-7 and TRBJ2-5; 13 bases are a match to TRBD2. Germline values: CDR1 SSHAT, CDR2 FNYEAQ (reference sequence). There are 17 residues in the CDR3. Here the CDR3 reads CASSPMGLAGPQETQYF. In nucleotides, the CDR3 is TGTGCTAGCAGCCCCATGGGACTAGCGGGGCCCCAAGAGACCCAGTACTTC.

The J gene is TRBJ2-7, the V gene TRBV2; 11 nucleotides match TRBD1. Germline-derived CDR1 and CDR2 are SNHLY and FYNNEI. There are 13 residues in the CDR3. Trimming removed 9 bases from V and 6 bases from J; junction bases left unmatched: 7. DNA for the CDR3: TGTGCCAGTTGGGGGACAGGGGGTATCGAGCAGTACTTC. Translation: CASWGTGGIEQYF.

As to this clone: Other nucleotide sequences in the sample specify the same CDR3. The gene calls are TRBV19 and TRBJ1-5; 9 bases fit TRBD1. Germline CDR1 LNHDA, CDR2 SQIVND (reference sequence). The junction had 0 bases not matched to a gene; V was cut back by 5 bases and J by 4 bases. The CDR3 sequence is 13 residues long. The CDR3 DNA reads TGTGCCAGTAGTGGGACAGGGAATCAGCCCCAGCATTTT. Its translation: CASSGTGNQPQHF.

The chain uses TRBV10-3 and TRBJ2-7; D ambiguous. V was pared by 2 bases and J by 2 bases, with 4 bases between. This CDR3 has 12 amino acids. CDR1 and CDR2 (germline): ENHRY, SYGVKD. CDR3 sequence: CAISENTYEQYF. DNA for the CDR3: TGTGCCATCAGTGAGAACACCTACGAGCAGTACTTC.

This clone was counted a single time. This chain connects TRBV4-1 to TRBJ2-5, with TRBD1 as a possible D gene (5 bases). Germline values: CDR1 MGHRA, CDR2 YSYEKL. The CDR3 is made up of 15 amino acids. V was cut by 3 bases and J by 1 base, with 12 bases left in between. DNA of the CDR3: TGCGCCAGCAGCCACGCTACAGGACGCCAAGAGACCCAGTACTTC. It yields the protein CASSHATGRQETQYF.

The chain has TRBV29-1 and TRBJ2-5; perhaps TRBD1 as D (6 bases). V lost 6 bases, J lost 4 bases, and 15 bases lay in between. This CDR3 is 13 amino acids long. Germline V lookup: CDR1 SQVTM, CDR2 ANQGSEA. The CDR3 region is CSVEGDDPETQYF. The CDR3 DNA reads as TGCAGCGTCGAGGGGGATGATCCAGAGACCCAGTACTTC.

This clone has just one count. The CDR3, as DNA: TGCGCCAGCAGCTTGACTCCAACTAATGAAAAACTGTTTTTT. It yields the protein CASSLTPTNEKLFF. The rearrangement links TRBV5-1 to TRBJ1-4, with D unclear. The CDR3 covers 14 residues. Per germline, CDR1 SGHRS and CDR2 YFSETQ. Trimming took off 1 base at V and 0 bases at J, with 4 bases between the two ends.

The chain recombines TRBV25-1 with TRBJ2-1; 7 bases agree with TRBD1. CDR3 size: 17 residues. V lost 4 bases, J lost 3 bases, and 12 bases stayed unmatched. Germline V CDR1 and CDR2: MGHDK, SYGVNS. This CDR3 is CASSAMAGTAVYNEQFF. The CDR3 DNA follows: TGTGCCAGCAGTGCGATGGCCGGGACAGCCGTCTACAATGAGCAGTTCTTC.

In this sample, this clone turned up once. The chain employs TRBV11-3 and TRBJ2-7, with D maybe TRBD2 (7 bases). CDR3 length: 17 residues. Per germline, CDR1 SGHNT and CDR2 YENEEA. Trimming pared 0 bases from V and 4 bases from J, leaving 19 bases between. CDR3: CASSLDRGGGLKYEQYF. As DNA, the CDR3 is TGTGCCAGCAGCTTAGATAGGGGGGGAGGACTGAAATACGAGCAGTACTTC.

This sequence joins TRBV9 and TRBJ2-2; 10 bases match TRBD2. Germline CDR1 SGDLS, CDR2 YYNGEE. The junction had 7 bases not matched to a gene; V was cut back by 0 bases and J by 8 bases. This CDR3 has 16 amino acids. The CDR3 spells CASSVVSSGSGGELFF. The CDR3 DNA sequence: TGTGCCAGCAGCGTAGTATCTAGCGGGAGTGGGGGGGAGCTGTTTTTT. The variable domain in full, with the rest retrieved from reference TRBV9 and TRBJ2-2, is DSGVTQTPKHLITATGQRVTLRCSPRSGDLSVYWYQQSLDQGLQFLIQYYNGEERAKGNILERFSAQQFPDLHSELNLSSLELGDSALYFCASSVVSSGSGGELFFGEGSRLTVL.

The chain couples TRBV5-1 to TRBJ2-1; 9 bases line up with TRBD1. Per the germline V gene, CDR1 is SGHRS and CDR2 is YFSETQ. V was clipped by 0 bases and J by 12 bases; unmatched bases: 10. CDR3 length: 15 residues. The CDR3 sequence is CASSLGQGGPGGQFF. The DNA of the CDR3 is TGCGCCAGCAGCTTGGGACAGGGGGGCCCTGGCGGGCAGTTCTTC.

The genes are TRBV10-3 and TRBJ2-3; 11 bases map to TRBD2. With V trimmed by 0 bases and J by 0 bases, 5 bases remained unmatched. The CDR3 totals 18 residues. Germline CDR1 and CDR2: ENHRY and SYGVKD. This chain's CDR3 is CAISESRLAGPSTDTQYF. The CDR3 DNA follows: TGTGCCATCAGTGAGTCCCGACTAGCGGGACCGAGCACAGATACGCAGTATTTT.

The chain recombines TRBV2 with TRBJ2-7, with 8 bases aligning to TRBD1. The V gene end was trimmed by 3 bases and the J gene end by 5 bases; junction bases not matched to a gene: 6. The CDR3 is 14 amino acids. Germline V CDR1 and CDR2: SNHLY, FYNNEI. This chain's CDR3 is CASSDQGALDEQYF. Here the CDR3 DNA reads TGTGCCAGCAGTGACCAGGGGGCGCTCGACGAGCAGTACTTC.